This T cell receptor beta chain is from a study of blood T cell repertoires in COVID-19. The CDR3 is 13 residues long. V was clipped by 3 bases and J by 6 bases; unmatched bases: 3. Germline CDR1 MNHEY, CDR2 SMNVEV (reference sequence). This clone was observed a handful of times. Only in-frame clones appear in the TCRdb table, and some are missing; sequencing was by immunoSEQ multiplex PCR. This sample has approximately 150,000 clones; roughly 87% occur once, and the top ten carry roughly 1.2%. The genes are TRBV27 and TRBJ1-2; 8 bases match TRBD1. The sequence derives from a human donor with acute COVID-19. The donor label of this sample is uncertain. The sequencing sample was made of PBMCs or T cells enriched from blood (not recorded which). CDR3 protein: CASSFNRGNGYTF. CDR3 bases: TGTGCCAGCAGTTTTAACAGGGGGAATGGCTACACCTTC.